This TCR beta chain was retrieved from a study of blood T cell repertoires in COVID-19 (dated by TCRdb to the early 2020s). Study-level background: Collaborator samples came from the United States, Italy and Spain and covered acute and convalescent phases of COVID-19. The material from the prospective study consisted of cDNA or gDNA derived from T cells, B-cell-depleted T cells, or PBMCs. The dataset comprised deeply sampled blood TCRbeta repertoires from subjects exposed to, actively infected with, or recovered from COVID-19. The repertoires were released in a freely available public database meant as a resource for research on the immune response to SARS-CoV-2. Samples were obtained from the ongoing ImmuneRACE study (first 160 participants) and from approximately 1,200 subjects provided by 6 global collaborators. A de-identified subject ID, COVID-19 status, age in years and sex were almost always included in the sample metadata. Where HLA class I and class II types were available, the types were taken from metadata supplied by the sample provider, not from assay-based typing.

The immunoSEQ Assay, a bias-controlled multiplex PCR, was used to amplify TCRbeta CDR3 regions from genomic DNA. Regarding the original processing steps: Within the assay, amplification of reference gene primers was used to estimate how many nucleated cells each sample contained. To quantify the absolute abundance of each unique TCRbeta CDR3 rearrangement, sequence reads were collapsed and filtered. For each sample, productive Simpson clonality was calculated by taking the square root of Simpson's diversity index across productive rearrangements. TCRdb obtained this table from immuneACCESS and retained in-frame rearrangements with V and J assigned. These tables miss some clones; where compared with another copy, unresolved V genes account for less than half of the shortfall, and the remainder is unexplained. For V, J and clone size, that table is used; D and trimming come from the DNA. This sample holds a few hundred thousand clones; approximately 91% were observed only once. The ten largest account for 10% to 12% of the sample.

At one collaborating source in Seattle, patients were enrolled during active infection and were followed longitudinally through the course of disease. Each collaborating institution followed its own protocols to collect whole blood in K2EDTA tubes. For TCRbeta analysis, collaborators shipped samples in one of three forms: frozen whole blood, isolated PBMCs, or DNA extracted from either of those sample types. Here is what the overall study found, with its caveats: The amount of clinical and demographic metadata varied by source and participant and was provided uncurated.

In regard to this clone: The antigen it binds to is not known. No much larger clone is present one base from it, and per-base qualities are unavailable.

The CDR3 contains 16 residues, cysteine and phenylalanine counted. CDR3 DNA is the only sequence kept; it has 48 bases, read in frame from the first base. The germline V gene encodes CDR1 MDHEN and CDR2 SYDVKM. Unmatched junction bases come to 10, with V trimmed by 4 bases and J by 2 bases. The chain was built from TRBV28 and TRBJ2-5; 7 bases in the middle match TRBD1. The sequenced sample consisted of peripheral blood. The receptor comes from a woman aged 25 to 39 with COVID-19, enrolled during active disease. In nucleotide form, the sequence is TGTGCCAGCAGTTCCCAGTGGACAGGTAGACAAGAGACCCAGTACTTC. Protein translation: CASSSQWTGRQETQYF.